Listed below are T cell receptor beta chains from one sample, sequenced in a study of blood T cells in healthy people across ages. Each CDR3 protein gets one entry after TCRdb re-called the 5' RACE reads with MiXCR. Of 780,000 or so distinct CDR3 sequences listed, around 25% were seen once; the top ten hold approximately 4%. This sample was also put to use in a study of T cells of mothers and their children.

Input material: blood. The receptors come from a boy under 18 in good health. CDR3s include the opening cysteine and the closing phenylalanine or tryptophan.

J gene: TRBJ1-5; V gene: TRBV7-2; CDR3 protein: CASSLDPERGNQPQHF
J gene: TRBJ2-1; V gene: TRBV29-1; CDR3 protein: CSVDGLAENNEQFF
J gene: TRBJ2-2; V gene: TRBV29-1; CDR3 protein: CSVVWDLITGELFF
J gene: TRBJ2-5; V gene: TRBV10-3; CDR3 protein: CAISATSGGAPETQYF
J gene: TRBJ1-2; V gene: TRBV4-3; CDR3 protein: CASSQGTGTSVGYGYTF
J gene: TRBJ2-1; V gene: TRBV4-2; CDR3 protein: CASSQDRLAVDVNEQFF
J gene: .; V gene: TRBV5-1; CDR3 protein: CASSLDGTGRYYEQYF
J gene: TRBJ1-1; V gene: TRBV6-5; CDR3 protein: CASSYSSRDREAFF
J gene: TRBJ1-2; V gene: TRBV29-1; CDR3 protein: CSVEVGGFGNTF
J gene: TRBJ1-5; V gene: TRBV6-2/TRBV6-3; CDR3 protein: CASSLTPEEQPQHF
J gene: .; V gene: TRBV20-1; CDR3 protein: CSGVTGGYPLGEQFF
J gene: TRBJ1-4; V gene: TRBV11-2; CDR3 protein: CASSVEQGLNEKLFF
J gene: TRBJ2-7; V gene: TRBV28; CDR3 protein: CASSFGPGWYF
J gene: TRBJ2-1; V gene: TRBV6-6; CDR3 protein: CASSPLVRWYEQFF
J gene: TRBJ1-1; V gene: TRBV7-3; CDR3 protein: CASSLTGNTEAFF
J gene: TRBJ2-7; V gene: TRBV2; CDR3 protein: CASSARGRQGAGYEQYF
J gene: TRBJ2-3; V gene: TRBV12-3/TRBV12-4; CDR3 protein: CASSFGSNTDPQYF
J gene: .; V gene: TRBV6-6; CDR3 protein: CASSYWAGQGYEQFF
J gene: TRBJ2-3; V gene: TRBV10-2; CDR3 protein: CASRSGGARDTQYF
J gene: TRBJ2-5; V gene: TRBV20-1; CDR3 protein: CSAGTETQYF
J gene: TRBJ1-5; V gene: TRBV7-3; CDR3 protein: CASSLRQGPQPQHF
J gene: TRBJ2-7; V gene: TRBV2; CDR3 protein: CASTGWQAPYEQYF
J gene: TRBJ2-7; V gene: TRBV24-1; CDR3 protein: CATSRGGEVDEQYF
J gene: TRBJ2-2; V gene: TRBV18; CDR3 protein: CASTIRHPRDTGELFF
J gene: TRBJ1-1; V gene: TRBV19; CDR3 protein: CASSIVVGAEAFF
J gene: .; V gene: TRBV5-1; CDR3 protein: CASSFFTSQSYEQYF
J gene: TRBJ2-5; V gene: TRBV11-1; CDR3 protein: CASSSGLSGETQYF
J gene: TRBJ2-2; V gene: TRBV2; CDR3 protein: CASSGQVLGTGELFF
J gene: TRBJ1-1; V gene: TRBV6-2/TRBV6-3; CDR3 protein: CASSYEQGWNTEAFF
J gene: TRBJ2-1; V gene: TRBV20-1; CDR3 protein: CSAPGRGRDNEQFF
J gene: TRBJ2-5; V gene: TRBV20-1; CDR3 protein: CSARDAGAALQYF
J gene: TRBJ2-1; V gene: TRBV5-1; CDR3 protein: CASSFEAEQFF
J gene: TRBJ2-7; V gene: TRBV20-1; CDR3 protein: CSATTDRILGEQYF
J gene: TRBJ2-6; V gene: TRBV29-1; CDR3 protein: CSVGRSGANVLTF
J gene: TRBJ1-2; V gene: TRBV9; CDR3 protein: CASKRAGPNYGYTF
J gene: TRBJ1-1; V gene: TRBV28; CDR3 protein: CASGITFF
J gene: TRBJ1-1; V gene: TRBV29-1; CDR3 protein: CSVEGPPRNTEAFF
J gene: TRBJ2-1; V gene: TRBV28; CDR3 protein: CASKGGGLGNEQFF
J gene: TRBJ2-4; V gene: TRBV27; CDR3 protein: CASRSLAKNIQYF
J gene: TRBJ2-7; V gene: TRBV29-1; CDR3 protein: CSVEGGDRLYEQYF
J gene: TRBJ2-1; V gene: TRBV28; CDR3 protein: CASSLFLANNEQFF
J gene: TRBJ2-6; V gene: TRBV9; CDR3 protein: CASSVASEGANVLTF
J gene: .; V gene: TRBV9; CDR3 protein: CANSAGLEAFNEQFF
J gene: TRBJ2-3; V gene: TRBV28; CDR3 protein: CATSAFSTDTQYF
J gene: TRBJ2-5; V gene: TRBV4-3; CDR3 protein: CASSQDPAGGMTQYF
J gene: TRBJ1-4; V gene: TRBV12-3/TRBV12-4; CDR3 protein: CASSLGQAGEKLFF
J gene: TRBJ1-1; V gene: TRBV4-1; CDR3 protein: CASSSGLGWGNTEAFF
J gene: TRBJ1-5; V gene: TRBV15; CDR3 protein: CATSSREQGAFGQPQHF
J gene: TRBJ2-1; V gene: TRBV10-3; CDR3 protein: CAISEPEGLAGDNEQFF
J gene: TRBJ2-2; V gene: TRBV29-1; CDR3 protein: CSVDVGLHNTGELFF
J gene: TRBJ2-7; V gene: TRBV2; CDR3 protein: CASDSDKSYEQYF
J gene: TRBJ2-5; V gene: TRBV29-1; CDR3 protein: CSVESPEWTQYF
J gene: TRBJ1-4; V gene: TRBV5-1; CDR3 protein: CASSGDTGQKLFF